This paragraph reports one T cell receptor (beta chain). What antigen it recognizes has not been identified. Per-nucleotide qualities are absent, and no much larger clonotype sits a single base away. The record originates from a study of T cell responses to AZD1222 COVID-19 vaccine (dated by TCRdb to about 2021). Regarding the research as a whole: AZD1222 recipients with second doses at about 4 weeks or about 12 weeks were pooled, because spike-specific TCR depth and breadth did not differ between schedules. A total of just over 230 trial participants underwent TCR sequencing, of whom 207 had received two doses of AZD1222 and about 25 had received two doses of the MenACWY control vaccine. Enrollment into the trials was organized by age into subgroups of 18-55, 56-69 and 70-plus years, and those subgroups contained approximately 160, 26 and 62 TCR-sequenced participants, respectively.

Reading from cysteine to phenylalanine, the CDR3 counts 15 amino acids. The read is trimmed to its CDR3 DNA, 45 bases read in frame from base 1. Based on the germline V gene, the CDR1 and CDR2 sequences are MGHDK and SYGVNS. V and J are truncated by 3 bases and 2 bases respectively, leaving an intervening sequence of 11 bases. The CDR3 regions of human TCRbeta chains were analyzed by immunosequencing. The paper's data handling went like this. Repertoire TCRs were matched against a reference library of SARS-CoV-2-specific TCRs generated with the MIRA antigen-specificity platform. Breadth was defined as the fraction of unique TCRs that were SARS-CoV-2-associated. Depth was defined as the fraction of total T cells that were SARS-CoV-2-associated. Each spike-specific TCR was assigned to its reactive spike region and to a CD4 or CD8 class using the MIRA data. Log10-transformed breadth and depth values were compared by one-way ANOVA with Sidak's multiple comparisons tests. Entries here come from immuneACCESS through TCRdb and include only in-frame sequences with V and J called. Some clones fail to appear in such tables; in the studies checked, an unresolved V gene covers under half of the shortfall, and the cause of the remainder is unknown. V and J calls plus clone size are reproduced from that table; the DNA served to infer D and trimming. This sample is represented by about 120,000 clones; 65% to 85% of them were singletons. Jointly, the top ten make up approximately 9.4% of the sample.

This sample's time point label indicates: baseline before first vaccination. The vaccinee samples were drawn from two UK trials, COV001 and COV002, one of which was a single-blind randomized controlled phase 2/3 trial testing AZD1222 (ChAdOx1 nCoV-19) in healthy adults. For TCRbeta chain sequencing, PBMC samples were collected from trial participants at day 0 and at day 28 after the second dose. The investigation overall reported the following: CD4 TCRs associated with the vaccine covered the entire spike protein, and the dominant responses were in regions 160-218 and 743-854. After two AZD1222 doses, spike-specific TCR breadth and depth were significantly higher than at day 0 and than in MenACWY recipients. Participants were mostly white British, with more females than males. The authors suggested clonal diversity may have been underestimated. Nearly half of unique spike-specific TCRs reportedly recognized epitopes outside regions mutated in the B.1.351 and B.1.1.7 variants. The 56-69-year group was small, and its depth increase did not reach significance, likely because of low power. Conclusions about previously exposed vaccinees are limited because only six or seven AZD1222 recipients were SARS-CoV-2 seropositive at baseline. No day 14 peak-response samples were available, so repertoires were characterized only after the peak T cell response.

This clonotype originated in an adult in good health. The V and J segments used are TRBV25-1 and TRBJ1-3, with a weak D call of TRBD1 (6 bases match). Sequenced material: peripheral blood, taken on day 0 of AZD1222 vaccination. The CDR3 is CASSDTTGPGNTIYF. In nucleotide form, the sequence is TGTGCCAGCAGTGACACAACAGGGCCTGGAAACACCATATATTTT.